The 14 T cell receptor beta chains below come from one sample, sequenced in a study of blood T cell repertoires in COVID-19. The method was immunoSEQ multiplex PCR; TCRdb's version includes in-frame clones alone and lacks a portion of them. The sample has tens of thousands of clones; 68% are singletons. Material for sequencing was peripheral blood. The source of these receptors is a woman between 65 and 79 years old with acute or convalescent COVID-19.

This clone was seen a few times. The V call is TRBV30, the J call TRBJ2-7; a possible D gene is TRBD1 (6 bases). This CDR3 is built from 13 residues. Looked up from germline, CDR1 is GTSNPN and CDR2 is SVGIG (reference sequence). The V gene lost 5 bases and the J gene lost 4 bases, with 15 bases spanning the gap. This chain's CDR3 is CAWDRSQGYEQYF. The DNA of the CDR3 is TGTGCCTGGGACCGTTCGCAGGGGTACGAGCAGTACTTC.

The gene calls are TRBV4-3 and TRBJ2-1; 12 nucleotides agree with TRBD2. Germline CDR1 and CDR2: LGHNA and YSLEER. V shed 2 bases, J shed 8 bases, and the junction held 13 bases outside the gene matches. This CDR3 has 18 amino acids. The CDR3 DNA reads as TGCGCCAGCAGCCAAACGCCGGGACTAGCGGGTGGAGGGGATGAGCAGTTCTTC. Encoded protein: CASSQTPGLAGGGDEQFF.

The sample holds one count of this clone. The CDR3 loop is CASSYVRGRNEQYF. Written as DNA, the CDR3 is TGTGCCAGCAGTTACGTCAGGGGGCGAAACGAGCAGTACTTC. The chain couples TRBV6-5 to TRBJ2-7; TRBD1 matches 8 bases. Per germline, CDR1 MNHEY and CDR2 SVGAGI. J lost 5 bases, V lost 2 bases, and 5 bases had no gene match. CDR3 length equals 14 residues.

The rearrangement links TRBV7-3 to TRBJ1-6, with 9 nucleotides matching TRBD1. The germline V gene has CDR1 SGHTA and CDR2 FQGTGA. The CDR3 runs 15 residues. The V and J ends lost 5 bases and 7 bases, in that order; junction bases with no gene match: 6. CDR3 nucleotide sequence: TGTGCCAGCAGCCCCACAGGGGGCCACAATTCACCCCTCCACTTT. It specifies CASSPTGGHNSPLHF. The full variable domain, its missing parts supplied by reference TRBV7-3 and TRBJ1-6, is GAGVSQTPSNKVTEKGKYVELRCDPISGHTALYWYRQSLGQGPEFLIYFQGTGAADDSGLPNDRFFAVRPEGSVSTLKIQRTERGDSAVYLCASSPTGGHNSPLHFGNGTRLTVT.

This chain uses TRBV5-6 with TRBJ1-4, with 7 bases aligning to TRBD1. The V and J ends lost 4 bases and 0 bases, in that order; junction bases with no gene match: 9. The length of the CDR3 is 17 residues. Germline CDR1 is SGHDT and CDR2 is YYEEEE. The DNA of the CDR3 is TGTGCCAGCAGCCAAACAGGGGTCGCAGCAACTAATGAAAAACTGTTTTTT. Amino acids: CASSQTGVAATNEKLFF.

The CDR3, as DNA: TGTGCCAGCAGCTTTAGTGGACAGGGATTTTACGATAATACTGAAGCTTTCTTT. Its translation is CASSFSGQGFYDNTEAFF. The V call is TRBV12-1, the J call TRBJ1-1; the table's D call, TRBD1, was not checked against the DNA. TRBV12-1 is an annotated pseudogene. CDR3 length: 18 amino acids.

The rearrangement links TRBV5-6 to TRBJ1-2, with 8 bases matching TRBD1. Trimming cost V 2 bases and J 7 bases; bases outside gene matches: 4. CDR1 SGHDT and CDR2 YYEEEE come from the germline V gene. This CDR3 spans 13 amino acids. The DNA for the CDR3 is TGTGCCAGCAGCTTAGGACAGGGCGCTGGCTACACCTTC. Translating it yields CASSLGQGAGYTF.

The chain couples TRBV14 to TRBJ2-3; 7 bases map to TRBD2. CDR3 length equals 14 residues. Germline assignment: CDR1 SGHDN and CDR2 FVKESK. The V gene end was trimmed by 5 bases and the J gene end by 6 bases; junction bases not matched to a gene: 8. The CDR3 loop reads CASSVGGLRDTQYF. CDR3 nucleotides: TGTGCCAGCAGCGTCGGGGGGTTGCGGGATACGCAGTATTTT.

The chain carries TRBV6-5 and TRBJ2-2; TRBD2 matches at 10 bases. Germline V gene sequence: CDR1 MNHEY, CDR2 SVGAGI. V lost 6 bases, J lost 6 bases, and 4 bases stayed unmatched. This CDR3 has 14 residues. The CDR3: CASRQSGGAGELFF. Written as DNA, the CDR3 is TGTGCCAGCAGACAAAGCGGGGGGGCCGGGGAGCTGTTTTTT.

The chain has TRBV23-1 and TRBJ1-2; 8 bases are shared with TRBD1. TRBV23-1 is classed as an ORF, of uncertain function. V lost 4 bases, J lost 6 bases, and 7 bases stayed unmatched. The CDR3 covers 14 residues. CDR3 bases: TGCGCCAGCAGTCGACGGCAGGGGGCAGATGGCTACACCTTC. Translation: CASSRRQGADGYTF.

The rearrangement joins TRBV28 to TRBJ1-1, with D tentatively TRBD1 (6 bases). CDR1 MDHEN and CDR2 SYDVKM come from the germline V gene. V lost 5 bases to trimming and J lost 1 base, with 20 bases between them. This CDR3 is 17 amino acids long. The CDR3 DNA reads TGTGCCAGCAGTCCCTACGGGGAGGGGGTGAAGAACACTGAAGCTTTCTTT. Its protein product is CASSPYGEGVKNTEAFF.

This sequence joins TRBV4-3 and TRBJ2-7, with D unresolved. The CDR3 runs to 13 residues. The germline V and J ends were trimmed by 1 base and 4 bases, with 8 bases remaining between them. Looked up from germline, CDR1 is LGHNA and CDR2 is YSLEER. The CDR3 reads CASSQVLEYEQYF. The CDR3 region has the DNA TGCGCCAGCAGCCAAGTGTTAGAATACGAGCAGTACTTC.

The genes are TRBV7-9 and TRBJ2-7, with D possibly matching TRBD2 (5 bases). Germline values: CDR1 SEHNR, CDR2 FQNEAQ (reference sequence). This CDR3 is 14 amino acids long. The V end lost 3 bases, the J end lost 3 bases, and 12 bases lay between the germline ends. CDR3 nucleotide sequence: TGTGCCAGCAGCTTGGTAACTAGTATCTACGAGCAGTACTTC. Translating it yields CASSLVTSIYEQYF.

The chain links TRBV27 to TRBJ2-1, with D perhaps matching TRBD1 (5 bases). With 4 bases removed from V and 10 bases from J, the gap between germline ends came to 14 bases. This CDR3 comprises 13 residues. Germline loops: CDR1 MNHEY, CDR2 SMNVEV (reference sequence). CDR3 coding DNA: TGTGCCAGCAGTTGGGGCAGATCCTTGGAGCAGTTCTTC. Translating gives CASSWGRSLEQFF.